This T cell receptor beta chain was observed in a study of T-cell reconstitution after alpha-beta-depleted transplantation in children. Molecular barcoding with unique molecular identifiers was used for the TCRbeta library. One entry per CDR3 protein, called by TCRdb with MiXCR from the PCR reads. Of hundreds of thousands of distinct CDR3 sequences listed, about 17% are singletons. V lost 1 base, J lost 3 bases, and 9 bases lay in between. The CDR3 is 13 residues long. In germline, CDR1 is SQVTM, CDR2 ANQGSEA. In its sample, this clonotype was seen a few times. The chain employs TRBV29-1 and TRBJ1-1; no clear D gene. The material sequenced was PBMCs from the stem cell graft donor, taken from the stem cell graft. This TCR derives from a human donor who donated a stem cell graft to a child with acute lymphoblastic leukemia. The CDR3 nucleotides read TGCAGCGTTGAAGGGTCTTACGACACTGAAGCTTTCTTT. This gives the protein CSVEGSYDTEAFF.